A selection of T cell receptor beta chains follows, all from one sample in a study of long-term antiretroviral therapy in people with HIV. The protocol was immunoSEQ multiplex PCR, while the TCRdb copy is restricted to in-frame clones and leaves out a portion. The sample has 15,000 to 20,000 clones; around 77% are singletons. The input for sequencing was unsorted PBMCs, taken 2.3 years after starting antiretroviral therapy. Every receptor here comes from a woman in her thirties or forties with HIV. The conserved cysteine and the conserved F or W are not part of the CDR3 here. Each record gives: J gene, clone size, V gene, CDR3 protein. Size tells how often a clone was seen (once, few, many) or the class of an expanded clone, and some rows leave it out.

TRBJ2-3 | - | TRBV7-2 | ASSLSFTTDTQY
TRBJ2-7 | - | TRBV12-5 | ASGLSPSSYEQY
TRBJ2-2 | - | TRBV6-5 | TVGQVAGELF
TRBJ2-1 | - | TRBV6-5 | ASSSSRDRDNEQF
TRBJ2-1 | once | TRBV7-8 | ASSLQRISDEQF
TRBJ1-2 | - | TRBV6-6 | ASSPGGLGYT
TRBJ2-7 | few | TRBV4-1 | ASSQRDGSMEQY
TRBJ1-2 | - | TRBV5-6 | ASRDYGTTGRLNYGYT
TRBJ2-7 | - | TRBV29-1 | SGTLGGTYEQY
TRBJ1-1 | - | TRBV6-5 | ASSPTVNTEAF
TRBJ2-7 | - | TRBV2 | ASSEAGLVAGGVNEQY
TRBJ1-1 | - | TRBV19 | ASGTGPNTEAF
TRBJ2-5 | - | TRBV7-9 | ASSRSRRDRAEETQY
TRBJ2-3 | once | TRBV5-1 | ASSHMARAGEGTDTQY
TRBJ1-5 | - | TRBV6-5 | ASRAQGNQPQH
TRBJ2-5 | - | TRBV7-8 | ASSFQGNGEETQY
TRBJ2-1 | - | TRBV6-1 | ASCPGHNEQF
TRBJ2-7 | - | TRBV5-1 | ASSPETTYEQY
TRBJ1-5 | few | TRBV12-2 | ASRSLTVYSNQPQH
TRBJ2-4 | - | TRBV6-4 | ASSDYPGSIQY
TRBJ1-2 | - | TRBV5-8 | ASSHRDSNYGYT
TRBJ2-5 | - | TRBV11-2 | ASSLRTLAGGNQETQY
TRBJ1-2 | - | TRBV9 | ASSAQLHYT
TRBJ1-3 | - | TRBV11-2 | ASSLFSGQGSGNTIY
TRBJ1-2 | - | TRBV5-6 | ASSLGGFDGYT
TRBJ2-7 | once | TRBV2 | ASNNPGGPTYEQY
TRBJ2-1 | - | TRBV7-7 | ASSLSQAGWDEQF
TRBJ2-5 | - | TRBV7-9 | ASSLVGVAEYQETQY
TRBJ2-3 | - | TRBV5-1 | ASSLALGREADTQY
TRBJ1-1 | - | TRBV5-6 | ASSLMNTEAF
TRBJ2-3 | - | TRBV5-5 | ASSLEPNTDTQY
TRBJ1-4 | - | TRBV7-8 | ASSLDATDQGDEKLF
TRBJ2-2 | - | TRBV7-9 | ASSSTTSGSPSTGELF
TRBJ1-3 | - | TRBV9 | ASSESTGASGNTIY
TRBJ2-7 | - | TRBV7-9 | ASSQDTYEQY
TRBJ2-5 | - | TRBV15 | ATSRFRTSGEETQY
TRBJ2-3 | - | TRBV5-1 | ASSLSLEAPPSTDTQY
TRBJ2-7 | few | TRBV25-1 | ASSSRTYEQY
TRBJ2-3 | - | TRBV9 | ASSSSRTSGGRTDTQY
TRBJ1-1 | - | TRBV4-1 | ASSQAGSVGAF
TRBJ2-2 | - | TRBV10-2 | ASSDTERGAGELF
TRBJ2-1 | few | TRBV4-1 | ASSPDRYNEQF
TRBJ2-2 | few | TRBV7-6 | ASTAAGELF
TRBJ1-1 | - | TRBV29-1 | SVEKGAGNTEAF
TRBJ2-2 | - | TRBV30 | AWSVATYTGELF
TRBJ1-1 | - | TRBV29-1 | SVGVGNAEAF
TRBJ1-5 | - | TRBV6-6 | ASAGAGQPQH
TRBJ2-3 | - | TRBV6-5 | ASSYRAGGKYTQY
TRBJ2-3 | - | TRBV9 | ASSVERTPFPGDTQY
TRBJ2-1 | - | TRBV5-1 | ASSLRTSGTSPAEQF
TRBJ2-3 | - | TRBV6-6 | ASQEGRTDTQY
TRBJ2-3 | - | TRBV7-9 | ASSLGTSGRTTDTQY
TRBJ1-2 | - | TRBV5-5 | ASSQEGSGRWYGYT